Listed below are T cell receptor beta chains from one sample, sequenced in a study of cytomegalovirus exposure and HLA in healthy donors. Measured with immunoSEQ multiplex PCR; TCRdb has only the in-frame clones, and not every one. This sample's table has about 160,000 clones. Sequencing used PBMCs. Receptors originate from a woman aged 50 to 65 in good health and CMV-seronegative. CDR3s include the opening cysteine and the closing phenylalanine or tryptophan. The D gene is left open where the match is weak.

>TRBJ2-3|TRBV15|-
TGTGCCACCAGCAGAGAAGGGGGGGGATTTGCAGATACGCAGTATTTT
CATSREGGGFADTQYF
>TRBJ2-5|TRBV4-1|TRBD2
TGCGCCAGCAGCCCCCGCCAGAAGACTAGCGGGGGCGAAGAGACCCAGTACTTC
CASSPRQKTSGGEETQYF
>TRBJ1-1|TRBV30|-
TGTGCCTGGAGTGTAACCCAGGGGAGCACTGAAGCTTTCTTT
CAWSVTQGSTEAFF
>TRBJ1-4|TRBV2|TRBD1
TGTGCCAGCACCCTCAGGGGGACAGGGCTTGCAACTAATGAAAAACTGTTTTTT
CASTLRGTGLATNEKLFF
>TRBJ1-5|TRBV19|TRBD1
TGTGCCAGTAGGGGACAGGGCCTTAATCAGCCCCAGCATTTT
CASRGQGLNQPQHF
>TRBJ1-2|TRBV15|TRBD1
TGTGCCACCAGCAGATACGGACAGGGGGCGAGCGGCTACACCTTC
CATSRYGQGASGYTF
>TRBJ2-7|TRBV6-5|-
TGTGCCAGCAGTTACGTAGACGAGCAGTACTTC
CASSYVDEQYF
>TRBJ2-1|TRBV4-2|-
TGTGCCAGCAGCCAAGATCCGGGGGGCCCGTCCAATGAGCAGTTCTTC
CASSQDPGGPSNEQFF
>TRBJ1-1|TRBV19|-
TGTGCCAGTAGTATTGGTCCGACAGAAGCTTTCTTT
CASSIGPTEAFF
>TRBJ2-7|TRBV2|TRBD1
TGTGCCAGCAGCTATCAGGGGGAGCTCCTAGAGCAGTACTTC
CASSYQGELLEQYF
>TRBJ1-1|TRBV4-1|-
TGCGCCAGCAGCCACCCTCAGGGTGCGCCTGAAGCTTTCTTT
CASSHPQGAPEAFF
>TRBJ1-2|TRBV19|TRBD1
TGTGCCACTCGTCCCGGGACAGGATACAACTATGGCTACACCTTC
CATRPGTGYNYGYTF
>TRBJ1-6|TRBV28|TRBD1
TGTGCCAGCAGTGAGAGGACAGGGTATAATTCACCCCTCCACTTT
CASSERTGYNSPLHF
>TRBJ2-5|TRBV10-3|TRBD1
TGTGCCATCAGTGAGGACGGGACAGGGATGAGTTCGCAGTACTTC
CAISEDGTGMSSQYF